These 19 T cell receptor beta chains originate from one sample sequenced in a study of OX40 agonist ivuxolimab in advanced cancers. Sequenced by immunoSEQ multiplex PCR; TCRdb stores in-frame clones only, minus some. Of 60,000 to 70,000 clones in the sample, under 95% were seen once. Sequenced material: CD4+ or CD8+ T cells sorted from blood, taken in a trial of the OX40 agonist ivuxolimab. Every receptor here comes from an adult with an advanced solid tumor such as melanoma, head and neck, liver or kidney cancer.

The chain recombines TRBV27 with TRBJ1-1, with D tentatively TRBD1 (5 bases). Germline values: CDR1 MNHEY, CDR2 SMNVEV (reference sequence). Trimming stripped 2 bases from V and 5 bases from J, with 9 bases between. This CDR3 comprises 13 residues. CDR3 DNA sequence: TGTGCCAGCAGTTTAGGGACCGGGACTGAAGCTTTCTTT. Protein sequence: CASSLGTGTEAFF.

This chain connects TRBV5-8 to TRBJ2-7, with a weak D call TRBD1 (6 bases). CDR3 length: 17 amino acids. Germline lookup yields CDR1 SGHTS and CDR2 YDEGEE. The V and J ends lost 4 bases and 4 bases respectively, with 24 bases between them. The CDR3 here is CASSQSFSVQGLYEQYF. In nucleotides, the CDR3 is TGTGCCAGCAGCCAGAGCTTCAGTGTACAGGGTTTATACGAGCAGTACTTC.

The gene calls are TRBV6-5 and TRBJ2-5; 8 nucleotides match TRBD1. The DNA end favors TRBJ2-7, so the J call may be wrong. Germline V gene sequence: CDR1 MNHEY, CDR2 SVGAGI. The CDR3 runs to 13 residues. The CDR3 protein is CASSRTGSDEQYF. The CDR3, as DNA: TGTGCCAGCAGTAGGACAGGGAGCGACGAGCAGTACTTC.

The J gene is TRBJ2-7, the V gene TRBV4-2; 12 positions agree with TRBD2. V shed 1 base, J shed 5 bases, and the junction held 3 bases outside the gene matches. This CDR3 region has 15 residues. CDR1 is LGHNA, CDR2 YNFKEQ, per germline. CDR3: CASSQGTSGMDEQYF. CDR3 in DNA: TGTGCCAGCAGCCAAGGGACTAGCGGGATGGACGAGCAGTACTTC.

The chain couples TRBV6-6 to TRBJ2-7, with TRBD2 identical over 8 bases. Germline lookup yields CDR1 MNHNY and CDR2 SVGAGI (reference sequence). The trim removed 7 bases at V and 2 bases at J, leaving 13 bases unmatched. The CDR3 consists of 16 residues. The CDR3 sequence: CASMDTSGYSTYEQYF. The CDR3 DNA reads TGTGCCAGCATGGATACTAGCGGTTACTCAACCTACGAGCAGTACTTC.

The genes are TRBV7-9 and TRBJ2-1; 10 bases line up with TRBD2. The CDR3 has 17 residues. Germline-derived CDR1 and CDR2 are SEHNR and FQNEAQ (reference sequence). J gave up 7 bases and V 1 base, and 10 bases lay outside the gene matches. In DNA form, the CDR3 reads TGTGCCAGCAGCTTAGTACTATTAGCGGGAGGTATGAATGAGCAGTTCTTC. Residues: CASSLVLLAGGMNEQFF.

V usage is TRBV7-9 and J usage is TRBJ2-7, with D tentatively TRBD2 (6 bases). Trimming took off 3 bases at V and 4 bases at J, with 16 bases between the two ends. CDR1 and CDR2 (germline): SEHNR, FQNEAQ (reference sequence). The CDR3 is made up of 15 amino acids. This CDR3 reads CASSLNREFTYEQYF. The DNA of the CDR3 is TGTGCCAGCAGCTTGAACCGGGAGTTTACTTACGAGCAGTACTTC.

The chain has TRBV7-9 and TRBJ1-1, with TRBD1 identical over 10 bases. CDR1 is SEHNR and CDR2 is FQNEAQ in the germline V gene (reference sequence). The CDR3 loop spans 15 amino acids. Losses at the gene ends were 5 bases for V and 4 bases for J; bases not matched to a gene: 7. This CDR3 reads CASSNPGQGITEAFF. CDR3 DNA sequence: TGTGCCAGCAGCAATCCGGGACAGGGGATCACTGAAGCTTTCTTT.

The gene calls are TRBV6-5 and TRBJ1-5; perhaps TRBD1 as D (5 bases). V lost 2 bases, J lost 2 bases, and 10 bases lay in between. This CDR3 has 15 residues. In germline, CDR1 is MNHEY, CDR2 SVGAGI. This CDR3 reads CASSYHRDGNQPQHF. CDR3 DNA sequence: TGTGCCAGCAGTTACCATCGGGACGGCAATCAGCCCCAGCATTTT.

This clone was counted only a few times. The DNA of the CDR3 is TGTGCCACCAGCAACCAGGGTTTAGCTGGAAACACCATATATTTT. Its translation is CATSNQGLAGNTIYF. The V gene is TRBV15, the J gene TRBJ1-3; TRBD1 might be the D (5 bases). The germline gives CDR1 LNHNV, CDR2 YYDKDF (reference sequence). The CDR3 sequence is 15 residues long. V shed 4 bases and J shed 2 bases, with 12 bases lying between them.

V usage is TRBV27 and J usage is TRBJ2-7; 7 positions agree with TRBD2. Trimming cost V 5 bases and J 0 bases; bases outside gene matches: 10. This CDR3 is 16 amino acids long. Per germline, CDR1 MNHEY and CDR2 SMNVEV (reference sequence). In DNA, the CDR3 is TGTGCCAGCAGTCCCTTGAATTCGGGAGGCTCCTACGAGCAGTACTTC. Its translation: CASSPLNSGGSYEQYF.

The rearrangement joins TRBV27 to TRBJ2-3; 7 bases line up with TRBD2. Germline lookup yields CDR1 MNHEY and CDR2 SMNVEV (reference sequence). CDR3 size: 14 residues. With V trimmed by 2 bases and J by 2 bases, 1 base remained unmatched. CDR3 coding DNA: TGTGCCAGCAGTTTACTAGCGGTCACAGATACGCAGTATTTT. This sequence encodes CASSLLAVTDTQYF.

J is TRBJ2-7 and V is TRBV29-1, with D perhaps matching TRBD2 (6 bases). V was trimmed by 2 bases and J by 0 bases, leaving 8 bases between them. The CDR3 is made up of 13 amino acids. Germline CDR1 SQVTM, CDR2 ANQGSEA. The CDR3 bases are TGCAGCGTTGAACCGGAGGGCTCCTACGAGCAGTACTTC. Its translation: CSVEPEGSYEQYF.

The DNA for the CDR3 is TGTGCCAGCAGCCAAGAAGGGTTGCAGCCCCAGCATTTT. Its protein product is CASSQEGLQPQHF. This chain joins TRBV4-2 and TRBJ1-5; D is ambiguous. The CDR3 loop spans 13 amino acids. Trimming took off 0 bases at V and 7 bases at J, with 7 bases between the two ends. Germline CDR1 reads LGHNA; CDR2 reads YNFKEQ.

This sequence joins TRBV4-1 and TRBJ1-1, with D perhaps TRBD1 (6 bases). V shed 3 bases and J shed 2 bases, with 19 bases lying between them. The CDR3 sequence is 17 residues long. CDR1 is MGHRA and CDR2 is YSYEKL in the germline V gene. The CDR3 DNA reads TGCGCCAGCAGCCATAGCTTTGGGGGCGCGTTTAACACTGAAGCTTTCTTT. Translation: CASSHSFGGAFNTEAFF.

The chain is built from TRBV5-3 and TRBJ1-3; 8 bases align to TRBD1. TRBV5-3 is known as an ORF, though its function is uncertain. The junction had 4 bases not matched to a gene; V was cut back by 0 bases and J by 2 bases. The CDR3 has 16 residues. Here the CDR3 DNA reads TGTGCCAGAAGCTTGGGGGAACAGGGGGCTGGAAACACCATATATTTT. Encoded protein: CARSLGEQGAGNTIYF.

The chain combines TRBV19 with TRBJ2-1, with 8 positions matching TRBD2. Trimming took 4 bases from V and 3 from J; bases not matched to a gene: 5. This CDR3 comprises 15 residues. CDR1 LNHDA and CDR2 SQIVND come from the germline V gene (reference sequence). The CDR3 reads CASSTVGTSYNEQFF. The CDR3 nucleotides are TGTGCCAGTAGTACCGTCGGGACTAGCTACAATGAGCAGTTCTTC.

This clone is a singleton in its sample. The CDR3 sequence: CSVDGLTSGRHNEQFF. In DNA form, the CDR3 reads TGCAGCGTCGATGGCTTAACTAGCGGGAGACACAATGAGCAGTTCTTC. The chain joins TRBV29-1 to TRBJ2-1; 11 bases are shared with TRBD2. Germline lookup yields CDR1 SQVTM and CDR2 ANQGSEA. This CDR3 is built from 16 residues. The trim removed 6 bases at V and 5 bases at J, leaving 12 bases unmatched.

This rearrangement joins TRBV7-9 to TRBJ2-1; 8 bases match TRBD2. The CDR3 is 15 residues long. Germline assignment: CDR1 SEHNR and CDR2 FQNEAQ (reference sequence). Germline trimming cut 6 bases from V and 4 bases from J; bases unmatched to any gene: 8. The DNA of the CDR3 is TGTGCCAGCAGGGCGGGACTAGACCTTTACAATGAGCAGTTCTTC. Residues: CASRAGLDLYNEQFF.